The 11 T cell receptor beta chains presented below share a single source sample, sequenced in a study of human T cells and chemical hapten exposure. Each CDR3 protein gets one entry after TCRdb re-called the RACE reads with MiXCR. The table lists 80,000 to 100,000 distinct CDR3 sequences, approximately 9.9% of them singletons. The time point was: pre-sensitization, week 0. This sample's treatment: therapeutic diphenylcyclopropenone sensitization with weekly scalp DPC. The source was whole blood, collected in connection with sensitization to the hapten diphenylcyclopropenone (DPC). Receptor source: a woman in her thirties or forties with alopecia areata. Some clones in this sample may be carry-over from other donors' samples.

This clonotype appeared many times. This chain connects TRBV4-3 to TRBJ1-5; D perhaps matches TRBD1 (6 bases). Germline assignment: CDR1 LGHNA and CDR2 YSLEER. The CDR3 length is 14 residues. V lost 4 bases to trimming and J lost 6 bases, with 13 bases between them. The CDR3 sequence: CASSPETGRQPQHF. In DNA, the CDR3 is TGCGCCAGCAGCCCGGAAACAGGGCGTCAGCCCCAGCATTTT.

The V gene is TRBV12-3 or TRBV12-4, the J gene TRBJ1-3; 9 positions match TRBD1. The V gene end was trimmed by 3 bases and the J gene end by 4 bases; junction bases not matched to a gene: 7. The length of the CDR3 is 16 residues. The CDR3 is CASSLSGTGLGNTIYF. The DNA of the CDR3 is TGTGCCAGCAGTTTGTCCGGGACAGGGCTAGGAAACACCATATATTTT.

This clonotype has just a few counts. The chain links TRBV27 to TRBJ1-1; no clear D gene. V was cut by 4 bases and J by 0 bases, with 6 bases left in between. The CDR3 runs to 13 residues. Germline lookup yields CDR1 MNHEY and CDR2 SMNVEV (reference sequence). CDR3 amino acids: CASSSLLNTEAFF. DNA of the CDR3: TGTGCCAGCAGTTCATTGCTGAACACTGAAGCTTTCTTT.

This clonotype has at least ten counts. As DNA, the CDR3 is TGTGCCAGCAGCCAAGAATGGGGACAGGTCACCGGGGAGCTGTTTTTT. This encodes CASSQEWGQVTGELFF. J is TRBJ2-2 and V is TRBV4-2; 8 nucleotides match TRBD1. The CDR3 totals 16 residues. Unmatched junction bases numbered 4, after V lost 0 bases and J lost 4 bases. Germline V gene data show CDR1 as LGHNA and CDR2 as YNFKEQ.

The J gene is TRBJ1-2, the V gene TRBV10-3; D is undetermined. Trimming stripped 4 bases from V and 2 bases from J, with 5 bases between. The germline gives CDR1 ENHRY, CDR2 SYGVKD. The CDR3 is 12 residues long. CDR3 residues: CAISAGNYGYTF. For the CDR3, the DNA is TGTGCCATCAGTGCGGGGAACTATGGCTACACCTTC.

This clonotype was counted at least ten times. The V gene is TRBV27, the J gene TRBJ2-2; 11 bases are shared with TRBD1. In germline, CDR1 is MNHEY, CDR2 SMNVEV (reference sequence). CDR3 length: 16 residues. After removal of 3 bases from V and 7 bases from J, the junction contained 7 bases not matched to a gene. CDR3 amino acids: CASSFLRDRGYGELFF. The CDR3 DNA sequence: TGTGCCAGCAGTTTTTTACGGGACAGGGGGTACGGGGAGCTGTTTTTT.

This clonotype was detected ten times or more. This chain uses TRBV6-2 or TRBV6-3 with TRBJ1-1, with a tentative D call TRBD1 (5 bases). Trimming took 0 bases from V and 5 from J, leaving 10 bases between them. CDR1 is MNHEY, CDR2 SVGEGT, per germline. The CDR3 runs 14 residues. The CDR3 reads CASSYSGTRTEAFF. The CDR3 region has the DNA TGTGCCAGCAGTTACTCTGGGACTCGGACTGAAGCTTTCTTT.

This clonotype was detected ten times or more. CDR3 protein: CASSYSKTVAKNIQYF. The CDR3 nucleotides read TGTGCCAGCAGTTACTCCAAGACAGTAGCCAAAAACATTCAGTACTTC. The chain employs TRBV6-5 and TRBJ2-4; tentatively, D is TRBD1 (5 bases). Germline values: CDR1 MNHEY, CDR2 SVGAGI. Trimming left V 0 bases short and J 0 bases short, with 9 bases between. This CDR3 has 16 residues.

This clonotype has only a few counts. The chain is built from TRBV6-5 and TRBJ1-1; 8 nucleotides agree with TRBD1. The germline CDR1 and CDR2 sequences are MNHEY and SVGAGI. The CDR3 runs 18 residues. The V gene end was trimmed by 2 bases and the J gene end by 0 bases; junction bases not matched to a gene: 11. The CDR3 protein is CASSYLTRDRRLNTEAFF. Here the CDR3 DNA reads TGTGCCAGCAGTTACCTTACCCGGGACAGGAGGTTGAACACTGAAGCTTTCTTT.

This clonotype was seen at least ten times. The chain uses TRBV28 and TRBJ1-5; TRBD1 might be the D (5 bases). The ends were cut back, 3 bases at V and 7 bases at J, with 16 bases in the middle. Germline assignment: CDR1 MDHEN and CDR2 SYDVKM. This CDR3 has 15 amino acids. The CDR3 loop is CASSFGGGAGQPQHF. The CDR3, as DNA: TGTGCCAGCAGTTTCGGTGGAGGGGCAGGGCAGCCCCAGCATTTT. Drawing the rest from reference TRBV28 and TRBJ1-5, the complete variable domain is DVKVTQSSRYLVKRTGEKVFLECVQDMDHENMFWYRQDPGLGLRLIYFSYDVKMKEKGDIPEGYSVSREKKERFSLILESASTNQTSMYLCASSFGGGAGQPQHFGDGTRLSIL.

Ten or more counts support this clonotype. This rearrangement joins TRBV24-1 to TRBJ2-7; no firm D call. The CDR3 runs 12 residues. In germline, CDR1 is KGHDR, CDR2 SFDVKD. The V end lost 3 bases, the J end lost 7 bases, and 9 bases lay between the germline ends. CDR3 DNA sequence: TGTGCCACCAGTGATCGCCCGACAGAGCAGTACTTC. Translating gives CATSDRPTEQYF.